The 27 T cell receptor beta chains reported below all come from one sample, sequenced in a study of shared clonotypes between healthy human individuals. Naive CD8 cells comprised CD45RO-negative, CCR7-positively selected cells, excluding terminally differentiated effector memory CD45RA+ cells. Using immunoSEQ multiplex PCR, the repertoire was profiled, and TCRdb retains in-frame clones only, with some absent. The sample shows approximately 1.9 million clones, 80% to 95% of them seen only once. The sample consisted of naive CD8+ T cells from PBMCs. All receptors derive from a young man in good health. Some clones in this sample may be carry-over from other donors' samples.

The chain recombines TRBV7-9 with TRBJ1-2; 8 bases are shared with TRBD1. CDR3 length equals 15 residues. V shed 5 bases, J shed 4 bases, and the junction held 9 bases outside the gene matches. Germline CDR1 SEHNR, CDR2 FQNEAQ (reference sequence). This CDR3 reads CASSPDRAMVYGYTF. In nucleotides, the CDR3 is TGTGCCAGCAGCCCGGACAGGGCGATGGTCTATGGCTACACCTTC.

This chain connects TRBV10-3 to TRBJ2-1; D call uncertain. Per germline, CDR1 ENHRY and CDR2 SYGVKD. V was pared by 6 bases and J by 12 bases, with 18 bases between. The CDR3 sequence is 13 residues long. The DNA for the CDR3 is TGTGCCATCAGGGGTAACAACAATGAGTGGCAGTTCTTC. It specifies CAIRGNNNEWQFF.

This chain joins TRBV15 and TRBJ1-5; possible D gene TRBD1, 5 bases. The V and J ends lost 3 bases and 9 bases respectively, with 12 bases between them. The CDR3 length is 13 residues. Germline V lookup: CDR1 LNHNV, CDR2 YYDKDF (reference sequence). The DNA of the CDR3 is TGTGCCACCAGCAGGGGCAAGGGGTGGCCCCAGCATTTT. Translation gives CATSRGKGWPQHF.

The chain links TRBV7-8 to TRBJ2-7; the D gene is possibly TRBD2 (6 bases). CDR1 SGHVS and CDR2 FQNEAQ come from the germline V gene. CDR3 size: 14 residues. V was trimmed by 4 bases and J by 7 bases, leaving 17 bases between them. The CDR3 DNA sequence: TGTGCCAGCAGCTCCCCGGGACTCCTGGAGGAGCAGTACTTC. This translates into CASSSPGLLEEQYF.

This chain joins TRBV30 and TRBJ1-1, with 9 bases identical to TRBD1. CDR3 length equals 15 residues. V shed 2 bases and J 2 bases; nucleotides not matched to a gene: 6. Germline-derived CDR1 and CDR2 are GTSNPN and SVGIG (reference sequence). The DNA of the CDR3 is TGTGCCTGGAGTCCTTGGACAGGGGATAACACTGAAGCTTTCTTT. This gives the protein CAWSPWTGDNTEAFF.

In nucleotides, the CDR3 is TGTGCCAGCAGTGAAGTTAGGACAATCCGCGAGCAGTACTTC. Translation: CASSEVRTIREQYF. The rearrangement links TRBV6-1 to TRBJ2-7; D may be TRBD1 (5 bases). Deletions cut 1 base from V and 6 bases from J, with 13 bases between. CDR3 length: 14 residues. Germline V lookup: CDR1 MNHNS, CDR2 SASEGT.

This chain links TRBV6-5 with TRBJ1-1; D is uncertain. V lost 4 bases and J 4 bases, leaving 16 bases between the germline ends. Germline values: CDR1 MNHEY, CDR2 SVGAGI. This CDR3 comprises 15 residues. CDR3 loop: CASSLVKGLSTEAFF. In DNA, the CDR3 is TGTGCCAGCAGTTTGGTAAAAGGATTGAGCACTGAAGCTTTCTTT.

The gene calls are TRBV4-1 and TRBJ2-1; D gene ambiguous. Germline CDR1 MGHRA, CDR2 YSYEKL. This CDR3 contains 15 residues. V shed 0 bases and J shed 6 bases, with 12 bases lying between them. This CDR3 reads CASSQDPRPGNEQFF. The CDR3 DNA is TGCGCCAGCAGCCAAGATCCTCGACCGGGCAATGAGCAGTTCTTC.

The CDR3 loop reads CASSVAKFGPSPGANVLTF. The CDR3 region has the DNA TGTGCCAGCAGCGTAGCTAAGTTTGGCCCGAGCCCTGGGGCCAACGTCCTGACTTTC. The J gene is TRBJ2-6, the V gene TRBV9, with D unclear. Germline CDR1 SGDLS, CDR2 YYNGEE. Deletions cut 0 bases from V and 2 bases from J, with 18 bases between. This CDR3 is built from 19 residues.

The rearrangement links TRBV2 to TRBJ1-3; unclear D gene. Per germline, CDR1 SNHLY and CDR2 FYNNEI. This CDR3 spans 14 amino acids. Deletions cut 4 bases from V and 2 bases from J, with 9 bases between. CDR3 in DNA: TGTGCCAGCAGTGGGCCGGAGGCTGGAAACACCATATATTTT. As protein: CASSGPEAGNTIYF.

The rearrangement joins TRBV6-5 to TRBJ1-5; perhaps TRBD1 as D (5 bases). Trimming removed 4 bases from V and 0 bases from J, with 13 bases in between. This CDR3 has 16 residues. CDR1 MNHEY and CDR2 SVGAGI come from the germline V gene. CDR3 region: CASSSSTGDSNQPQHF. The CDR3 DNA sequence: TGTGCCAGCAGTTCTTCCACAGGAGATAGCAATCAGCCCCAGCATTTT.

The rearrangement uses TRBV7-9 and TRBJ2-2; 7 bases are shared with TRBD2. CDR3 size: 16 residues. V dropped 3 bases and J dropped 4; count of bases not matched to a gene: 8. Germline-derived CDR1 and CDR2 are SEHNR and FQNEAQ (reference sequence). The CDR3 DNA sequence: TGTGCCAGCAGCTTGGGAGCGGGACGAAGCACCGGGGAGCTGTTTTTT. Its protein is CASSLGAGRSTGELFF.

This clone was seen only once. The rearrangement links TRBV2 to TRBJ2-7; D is perhaps TRBD1 (6 bases). The germline V gene has CDR1 SNHLY and CDR2 FYNNEI. V lost 6 bases and J 2 bases, leaving 14 bases between the germline ends. The CDR3 is made up of 14 amino acids. CDR3 region: CASRTAGVPYEQYF. The CDR3 nucleotides are TGTGCCAGCAGGACGGCAGGGGTTCCCTACGAGCAGTACTTC. Based on the CDR3 plus reference TRBV2 and TRBJ2-7, the full variable domain is EPEVTQTPSHQVTQMGQEVILRCVPISNHLYFYWYRQILGQKVEFLVSFYNNEISEKSEIFDDQFSVERPDGSNFTLKIRSTKLEDSAMYFCASRTAGVPYEQYFGPGTRLTVT.

V usage is TRBV9 and J usage is TRBJ1-1; TRBD1 aligns across 7 bases. The CDR3 has 15 residues. The trim removed 0 bases at V and 4 bases at J, leaving 6 bases unmatched. Germline CDR1 is SGDLS and CDR2 is YYNGEE. CDR3 region: CASSVVAGGVTEAFF. The CDR3 DNA reads TGTGCCAGCAGCGTAGTTGCAGGGGGAGTCACTGAAGCTTTCTTT.

In the case of this clone: The sample has other DNA sequences that encode this CDR3 too. The CDR3 nucleotides read TGTGCCAGCAGTCCACTCACTGAAGCTTTCTTT. Translating gives CASSPLTEAFF. This rearrangement joins TRBV28 to TRBJ1-1, with no clear D. Trimming removed 5 bases at V and 4 bases at J, with 5 bases between. The CDR3 extends over 11 amino acids. Germline loops: CDR1 MDHEN, CDR2 SYDVKM.

A remark on this clone: The same CDR3 arises from other DNA sequences in this sample as well. The chain recombines TRBV27 with TRBJ1-5; D unclear. This CDR3 has 13 amino acids. Trimming removed 1 base at V and 4 bases at J, with 5 bases between. Per the germline V gene, CDR1 is MNHEY and CDR2 is SMNVEV (reference sequence). CDR3 nucleotide sequence: TGTGCCAGCAGTTTATGGGGAAATCAGCCCCAGCATTTT. Protein product: CASSLWGNQPQHF.

This chain links TRBV7-9 with TRBJ2-7, with 7 bases lining up with TRBD2. The length of the CDR3 is 15 residues. With V trimmed by 5 bases and J by 0 bases, 7 bases remained unmatched. Germline CDR1 SEHNR, CDR2 FQNEAQ (reference sequence). CDR3 sequence: CASSRARESSYEQYF. DNA for the CDR3: TGTGCCAGCAGCCGCGCGCGGGAGTCCTCCTACGAGCAGTACTTC.

The genes are TRBV5-1 and TRBJ2-2; D not certain. CDR1 and CDR2 from the germline V gene are SGHRS and YFSETQ. This CDR3 is built from 14 residues. V was pared by 3 bases and J by 2 bases, with 8 bases between. Here the CDR3 reads CASSSPGNTGELFF. CDR3 bases: TGCGCCAGCAGCTCCCCCGGTAACACCGGGGAGCTGTTTTTT.

The chain is built from TRBV27 and TRBJ2-2; a weak D match, TRBD2 (5 bases). The CDR3 has 15 residues. The germline V gene has CDR1 MNHEY and CDR2 SMNVEV (reference sequence). Trimming cost V 2 bases and J 5 bases, with 12 bases left between them. The CDR3 nucleotides are TGTGCCAGCAGTTTAGGTTGGGAGAGAACCGGGGAGCTGTTTTTT. Translated, it gives CASSLGWERTGELFF.

This sequence joins TRBV2 and TRBJ2-1; 12 bases map to TRBD2. Germline loops: CDR1 SNHLY, CDR2 FYNNEI. The CDR3 is made up of 16 amino acids. The V segment lost 6 bases and the J segment 6 bases; nucleotides outside the gene matches: 9. The DNA for the CDR3 is TGTGCCAGCAGCCCTCGACTAGCGGGAGTGGGCAATGAGCAGTTCTTC. This gives the protein CASSPRLAGVGNEQFF. Full variable domain (remainder filled in from reference TRBV2 and TRBJ2-1): EPEVTQTPSHQVTQMGQEVILRCVPISNHLYFYWYRQILGQKVEFLVSFYNNEISEKSEIFDDQFSVERPDGSNFTLKIRSTKLEDSAMYFCASSPRLAGVGNEQFFGPGTRLTVL.

The J gene is TRBJ2-1, the V gene TRBV5-1, with TRBD1 identical over 8 bases. V dropped 3 bases and J dropped 8; count of bases not matched to a gene: 4. CDR3 size: 13 residues. Germline CDR1 is SGHRS and CDR2 is YFSETQ. CDR3: CASSWTGSDEQFF. In DNA form, the CDR3 reads TGCGCCAGCAGCTGGACAGGGTCGGATGAGCAGTTCTTC.

The chain combines TRBV7-7 with TRBJ2-5, with D uncertain. V lost 3 bases and J 2 bases, leaving 13 bases between the germline ends. The CDR3 contains 15 residues. The germline V gene encodes CDR1 SSHAT and CDR2 FNYEAQ (reference sequence). CDR3 sequence reads: CASSLVPGRQETQYF. The CDR3 DNA is TGTGCCAGCAGCTTGGTACCGGGCCGACAAGAGACCCAGTACTTC.

Only one count was recorded for this clone. Different DNA sequences within this sample yield the same CDR3. V usage is TRBV29-1 and J usage is TRBJ2-7, with 9 bases that match TRBD1. CDR3 size: 13 residues. The ends lost 6 bases at V and 1 base at J; junction bases unmatched: 4. CDR1 and CDR2 (germline): SQVTM, ANQGSEA. Here the CDR3 reads CSVLDRGSYEQYF. The DNA of the CDR3 is TGCAGCGTCTTGGACAGGGGATCCTACGAGCAGTACTTC.

The gene calls are TRBV11-2 and TRBJ2-1; no clear D gene. The germline V and J ends were trimmed by 3 bases and 3 bases, with 15 bases remaining between them. CDR3 size: 16 residues. The germline CDR1 and CDR2 sequences are SGHAT and FQNNGV. CDR3 in amino acids: CASSFQNLKDYNEQFF. The CDR3 DNA reads TGTGCCAGCAGCTTCCAGAATCTGAAGGACTACAATGAGCAGTTCTTC.

The chain carries TRBV4-2 and TRBJ2-3, with 8 bases fitting TRBD2. This CDR3 has 17 residues. With V trimmed by 4 bases and J by 0 bases, 9 bases remained unmatched. From germline, CDR1 is LGHNA and CDR2 YNFKEQ. Written as DNA, the CDR3 is TGTGCCAGCAGCCTAGCGGGGCTAGCGGATAGCACAGATACGCAGTATTTT. Its protein product is CASSLAGLADSTDTQYF.

This chain joins TRBV9 and TRBJ2-3; D perhaps matches TRBD1 (5 bases). The CDR3 runs to 15 residues. Germline V gene data show CDR1 as SGDLS and CDR2 as YYNGEE. V lost 4 bases and J lost 2, with 14 bases in between. CDR3 region: CASSTQDKHTDTQYF. In DNA, the CDR3 is TGTGCCAGCAGCACCCAGGACAAGCACACAGATACGCAGTATTTT.

This chain joins TRBV30 and TRBJ2-1, with 10 bases identical to TRBD2. The V and J ends lost 5 bases and 5 bases, in that order; junction bases with no gene match: 3. The CDR3 is 13 residues long. The germline V gene has CDR1 GTSNPN and CDR2 SVGIG (reference sequence). CDR3 residues: CAWESGGDNEQFF. The CDR3 DNA is TGTGCCTGGGAGAGCGGGGGGGACAATGAGCAGTTCTTC. The full variable domain, completed using reference TRBV30 and TRBJ2-1, is SQTIHQWPATLVQPVGSPLSLECTVEGTSNPNLYWYRQAAGRGLQLLFYSVGIGQISSEVPQNLSASRPQDRQFILSSKKLLLSDSGFYLCAWESGGDNEQFFGPGTRLTVL.